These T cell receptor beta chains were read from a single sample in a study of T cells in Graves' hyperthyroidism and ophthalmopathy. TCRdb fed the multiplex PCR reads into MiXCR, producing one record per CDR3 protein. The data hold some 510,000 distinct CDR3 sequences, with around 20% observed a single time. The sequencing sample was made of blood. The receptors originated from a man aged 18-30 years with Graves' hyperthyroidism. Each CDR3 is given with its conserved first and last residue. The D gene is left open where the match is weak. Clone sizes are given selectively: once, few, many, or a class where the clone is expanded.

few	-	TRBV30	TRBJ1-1	CAWSLEVNTEAFF	TGTGCCTGGAGTCTGGAAGTGAACACTGAAGCTTTCTTT
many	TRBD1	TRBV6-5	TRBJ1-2	CASGWTGPLRGYTF	TGTGCCAGCGGCTGGACAGGGCCCCTTCGGGGCTACACCTTC
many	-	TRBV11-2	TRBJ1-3	CASSPTPPFSGNTIYF	TGTGCCAGCAGCCCAACTCCACCTTTCTCTGGAAACACCATATATTTT
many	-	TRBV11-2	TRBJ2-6	CASSSLVRASGANVLTF	TGTGCCAGCAGCTCGCTGGTGAGGGCGTCTGGGGCCAACGTCCTGACTTTC
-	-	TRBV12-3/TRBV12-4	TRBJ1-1	CASSLETAEAFF	TGTGCCAGCAGTTTAGAGACAGCTGAAGCTTTCTTT
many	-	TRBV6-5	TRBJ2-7	CASSYPPRYEQYF	TGTGCCAGCAGCTATCCCCCCCGTTACGAGCAGTACTTC
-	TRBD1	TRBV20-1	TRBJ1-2	CSAPRGVANYGYTF	TGCAGTGCCCCCAGGGGGGTAGCTAACTATGGCTACACCTTC
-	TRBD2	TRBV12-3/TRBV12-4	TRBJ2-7	CASSESPSGGHEQYF	TGTGCCAGCAGTGAATCTCCTAGCGGGGGCCACGAGCAGTACTTC
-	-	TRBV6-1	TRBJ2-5	CASSQGTQYF	TGTGCCAGCAGTCAAGGCACCCAGTACTTC
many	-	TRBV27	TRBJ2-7	CASSLMGGQREQYF	TGTGCCAGCAGTTTAATGGGGGGCCAAAGAGAGCAGTACTTC
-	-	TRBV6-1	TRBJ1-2	CASSALQGGITLGYTF	TGTGCCAGCAGTGCGCTACAGGGAGGGATAACACTCGGCTACACCTTC
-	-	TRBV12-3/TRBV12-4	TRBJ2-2	CASSFSVGANTGELFF	TGTGCCAGCAGTTTCTCCGTGGGAGCGAACACCGGGGAGCTGTTTTTT
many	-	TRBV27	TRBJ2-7	CASRPVEQGPGRDEQYF	TGTGCCAGCAGGCCGGTTGAACAGGGTCCGGGGAGGGACGAGCAGTACTTC
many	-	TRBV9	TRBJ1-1	CASSRGAGDTEAFF	TGTGCCAGCAGCCGAGGGGCCGGGGACACCGAAGCTTTCTTT
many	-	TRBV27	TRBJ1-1	CASSPARGYTEAFF	TGTGCCAGCAGTCCCGCCCGGGGTTACACTGAAGCTTTCTTT
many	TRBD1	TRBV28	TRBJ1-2	CASMIETGWGGYTF	TGTGCCAGCATGATCGAGACAGGGTGGGGAGGCTACACCTTC
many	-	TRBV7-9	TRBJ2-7	CASSLAMQGDEQYF	TGTGCCAGCAGCTTAGCCATGCAAGGGGACGAGCAGTACTTC
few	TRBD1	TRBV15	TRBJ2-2	CATSRDGQGTGELFF	TGTGCCACCAGCAGAGACGGACAGGGCACCGGGGAGCTGTTTTTT
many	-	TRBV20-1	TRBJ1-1	CSARDPPGPPEAFF	TGCAGTGCTAGAGATCCCCCCGGCCCCCCAGAAGCTTTCTTT
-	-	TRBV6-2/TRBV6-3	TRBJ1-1	CASSTTRHTEAFF	TGTGCCAGCAGCACCACCCGGCACACTGAAGCTTTCTTT
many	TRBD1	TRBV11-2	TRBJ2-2	CASRRGMTGSDTGELFF	TGTGCCAGCAGAAGGGGAATGACAGGGAGCGACACCGGGGAGCTGTTTTTT
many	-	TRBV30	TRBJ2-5	CAWGPSTGMRETQYF	TGTGCCTGGGGACCGTCAACAGGGATGAGAGAGACCCAGTACTTC
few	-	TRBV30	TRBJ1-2	CAFRGGANYGYTF	TGTGCCTTCCGTGGGGGGGCTAACTATGGCTACACCTTC